The 30 T cell receptor beta chains listed next were all sequenced from one sample in a study of CD8 T cells in ankylosing spondylitis. General observations from the study: A TCR beta motif made of about 8 highly homologous variants seemed typical of ankylosing spondylitis blood.

Using its own MiXCR run on the 5' RACE reads, TCRdb lists one record per CDR3 protein. Here the sample spans some 220,000 distinct CDR3 sequences, about 7.3% being singletons. Antigen specificity for these receptors is unknown. The sequencing input was blood, either unsorted or a sorted T cell fraction (not recorded which). These receptors originate from a male donor with ankylosing spondylitis.

This clonotype was seen at least ten times. This rearrangement joins TRBV4-2 to TRBJ2-7; 9 bases agree with TRBD2. Germline V CDR1 and CDR2: LGHNA, YNFKEQ. V dropped 1 base and J dropped 6; count of bases not matched to a gene: 4. This CDR3 comprises 14 residues. The CDR3 sequence is CASSQGLAVFEQYF. Written as DNA, the CDR3 is TGTGCCAGCAGCCAAGGACTAGCGGTCTTCGAGCAGTACTTC.

This clonotype was detected ten times or more. This chain links TRBV24-1 with TRBJ2-1; TRBD2 might be the D (5 bases). Germline V CDR1 and CDR2: KGHDR, SFDVKD. V was trimmed by 9 bases and J by 0 bases, leaving 14 bases between them. The CDR3 extends over 15 amino acids. The CDR3 DNA reads as TGTGCCACCCGACCCGGGAAGACCTCCTACAATGAGCAGTTCTTC. The encoded protein is CATRPGKTSYNEQFF.

This clonotype was counted many times. This rearrangement joins TRBV7-2 to TRBJ2-7; maybe TRBD1 (6 bases). Germline lookup yields CDR1 SGHTA and CDR2 FQGNSA. The V and J ends lost 1 base and 1 base respectively, with 14 bases between them. This CDR3 has 16 residues. The CDR3 reads CASSLVEDSQSYEQYF. In DNA, the CDR3 is TGTGCCAGCAGCTTAGTGGAGGACAGCCAGTCCTACGAGCAGTACTTC.

The table lists this clonotype with many counts. This sequence joins TRBV4-2 and TRBJ2-3; 8 positions match TRBD2. With 3 bases clipped from V and 3 bases from J, the junction kept 5 bases outside the gene matches. Per the germline V gene, CDR1 is LGHNA and CDR2 is YNFKEQ. The CDR3 is 15 residues long. CDR3 amino acids: CASSHLAGVTDTQYF. As DNA, the CDR3 is TGTGCCAGCAGCCACCTAGCGGGTGTTACAGATACGCAGTATTTT.

The chain couples TRBV7-6 to TRBJ1-2; D may be TRBD1 (5 bases). In germline, CDR1 is SGHVS, CDR2 FNYEAQ. The CDR3 totals 15 residues. V lost 5 bases, J lost 3 bases, and 16 bases lay in between. CDR3 residues: CASSPGRDRHYGYTF. The CDR3, as DNA: TGTGCCAGCAGCCCGGGACGGGACCGGCACTATGGCTACACCTTC.

This clonotype was observed at least ten times. The V and J genes are TRBV28 and TRBJ1-4, with D uncertain. The CDR3 length is 15 residues. Trimming stripped 5 bases from V and 6 bases from J, with 16 bases between. Germline CDR1 MDHEN, CDR2 SYDVKM. The CDR3 region has the DNA TGTGCCAGCAGTCCTACCGTAGAATCGGATGAAAAACTGTTTTTT. Its translation is CASSPTVESDEKLFF.

This clonotype was detected ten times or more. The V call is TRBV10-3, the J call TRBJ2-3, with TRBD2 matching over 9 bases. Germline loops: CDR1 ENHRY, CDR2 SYGVKD. The V gene end was trimmed by 10 bases and the J gene end by 0 bases; junction bases not matched to a gene: 8. The CDR3 runs 15 residues. CDR3 amino acids: CASLREGYSTDTQYF. The CDR3 DNA reads TGTGCCAGCTTGCGGGAGGGATATAGCACAGATACGCAGTATTTT.

This clonotype has only a few counts. CDR3 loop: CASSLDRGFPYEQYF. The CDR3 bases are TGCGCCAGCAGCTTGGATAGGGGATTCCCCTACGAGCAGTACTTC. The chain is built from TRBV5-1 and TRBJ2-7, with D possibly TRBD1 on 5 matching bases. V was cut by 0 bases and J by 2 bases, with 12 bases left in between. The CDR3 runs to 15 residues. Germline assignment: CDR1 SGHRS and CDR2 YFSETQ.

The DNA of the CDR3 is TGTGCCAGCAGCTTAAGCCCGACAGCGAGCAATCAGCCCCAGCATTTT. Translated, it gives CASSLSPTASNQPQHF. The chain joins TRBV7-8 to TRBJ1-5; a possible D gene is TRBD1 (5 bases). The V end was cut by 2 bases, the J end by 1 base, with 12 bases between. The CDR3 has 16 amino acids. From germline, CDR1 is SGHVS and CDR2 FQNEAQ.

This clonotype was observed many times. The chain couples TRBV27 to TRBJ1-5; 10 bases map to TRBD1. The germline gives CDR1 MNHEY, CDR2 SMNVEV (reference sequence). The CDR3 spans 16 residues. J lost 4 bases, V lost 5 bases, and 8 bases had no gene match. The CDR3 protein is CASSTAWTGGNQPQHF. CDR3 in DNA: TGTGCCAGCAGTACTGCGTGGACAGGGGGAAATCAGCCCCAGCATTTT.

This clonotype was recorded many times. The rearrangement links TRBV27 to TRBJ2-2; no definite D call. This CDR3 spans 14 amino acids. The germline gives CDR1 MNHEY, CDR2 SMNVEV (reference sequence). V lost 5 bases, J lost 0 bases, and 7 bases lay in between. CDR3: CASSNQPNTGELFF. The CDR3 DNA reads TGTGCCAGCAGTAATCAGCCGAACACCGGGGAGCTGTTTTTT.

In this sample, this clonotype turned up a few times. The chain links TRBV15 to TRBJ2-3; 7 bases are a match to TRBD1. The germline gives CDR1 LNHNV, CDR2 YYDKDF (reference sequence). The CDR3 has 14 residues. V lost 11 bases to trimming and J lost 3 bases; unmatched junction nucleotides: 11. CDR3 sequence reads: CAASRQGGTDTQYF. The CDR3 DNA sequence: TGTGCCGCCTCGAGACAGGGCGGGACAGATACGCAGTATTTT.

This clonotype was counted ten times or more. In DNA form, the CDR3 reads TGTGCCAGCAGCTTAATAAGAGGCGGCTACACCTTC. This gives the protein CASSLIRGGYTF. V usage is TRBV7-9 and J usage is TRBJ1-2; D is undetermined. The CDR3 covers 12 residues. From germline, CDR1 is SEHNR and CDR2 FQNEAQ (reference sequence). Trimming took off 2 bases at V and 8 bases at J, with 9 bases between the two ends.

V is TRBV25-1 and J is TRBJ1-2; no definite D call. The CDR3 has 13 residues. V lost 5 bases and J 0 bases, leaving 7 bases between the germline ends. CDR1 MGHDK and CDR2 SYGVNS come from the germline V gene. The CDR3 loop is CASSKAANYGYTF. The CDR3, as DNA: TGTGCCAGCAGTAAGGCGGCTAACTATGGCTACACCTTC.

This clonotype was seen ten or more times. The rearrangement links TRBV14 to TRBJ1-1; TRBD1 might be the D (6 bases). The CDR3 runs to 19 residues. Germline assignment: CDR1 SGHDN and CDR2 FVKESK. The germline V and J ends were trimmed by 4 bases and 3 bases, with 27 bases remaining between them. Here the CDR3 reads CASSPLLGGEWFGDTEAFF. CDR3 bases: TGTGCCAGCAGCCCCCTATTGGGGGGCGAATGGTTTGGAGACACTGAAGCTTTCTTT.

The V gene is TRBV4-3, the J gene TRBJ2-2; weak D call: TRBD2 (6 bases). This CDR3 has 15 residues. V was clipped by 1 base and J by 4 bases, with 10 bases between them. CDR1 LGHNA and CDR2 YSLEER come from the germline V gene. The CDR3 DNA sequence: TGCGCCAGCAGCCAAGGCCTAGCGAGCACCGGGGAGCTGTTTTTT. Its protein is CASSQGLASTGELFF.

This clonotype showed up many times. This sequence joins TRBV7-9 and TRBJ2-5; 9 positions agree with TRBD1. Per germline, CDR1 SEHNR and CDR2 FQNEAQ (reference sequence). The V segment lost 11 bases and the J segment 5 bases; nucleotides outside the gene matches: 9. The CDR3 extends over 13 amino acids. CDR3 residues: CASRDRDWETQYF. The CDR3 DNA sequence: TGTGCCTCCCGGGACAGGGATTGGGAGACCCAGTACTTC.

There are many counts of this clonotype. The chain has TRBV6-4 and TRBJ2-3; D is uncertain. Trimming shortened V by 2 bases and J by 1 base, and 4 bases separated the two germline ends. Germline loops: CDR1 MRHNA, CDR2 SNTAGT. This CDR3 spans 13 amino acids. The CDR3 DNA reads TGTGCCAGCAGTGACGGGGGCACAGATACGCAGTATTTT. Its protein is CASSDGGTDTQYF.

This clonotype was recorded many times. The chain carries TRBV7-9 and TRBJ2-1; D remains unclear. The CDR3 is 12 amino acids. In germline, CDR1 is SEHNR, CDR2 FQNEAQ (reference sequence). V was shortened by 1 base and J by 8 bases, with 6 bases between the two germline ends. The CDR3 reads CASSLEPDEQFF. In DNA form, the CDR3 reads TGTGCCAGCAGCTTAGAACCCGATGAGCAGTTCTTC.

This clonotype has ten or more counts. This chain connects TRBV3-1 to TRBJ2-2, with a tentative D call TRBD1 (6 bases). CDR1 is LGHDT and CDR2 is YNNKEL in the germline V gene (reference sequence). Trimming left V 7 bases short and J 10 bases short, with 13 bases between. This CDR3 spans 12 amino acids. This CDR3 is CASTSGALELFF. The CDR3 DNA follows: TGTGCCAGCACCTCAGGGGCGTTGGAGCTGTTTTTT.

There are a few counts of this clonotype. V usage is TRBV6-1 and J usage is TRBJ2-4; 10 nucleotides line up with TRBD1. The ends lost 5 bases at V and 3 bases at J; junction bases unmatched: 13. This CDR3 comprises 18 residues. CDR1 is MNHNS, CDR2 SASEGT, per germline. The CDR3, as DNA: TGTGCCAGCAGTCCGGGCAGGGGACAGGGGTTAGTCAAAAACATTCAGTACTTC. As protein: CASSPGRGQGLVKNIQYF.

This clonotype was counted at least ten times. The chain uses TRBV4-3 and TRBJ2-3, with unresolved D. The length of the CDR3 is 15 residues. From germline, CDR1 is LGHNA and CDR2 YSLEER. V lost 1 base and J 6 bases, leaving 14 bases between the germline ends. The CDR3 sequence: CASSQGSKFSDTQYF. For the CDR3, the DNA is TGCGCCAGCAGCCAAGGTTCAAAATTCTCGGATACGCAGTATTTT.

This clonotype was seen ten or more times. This sequence joins TRBV7-2 and TRBJ2-3; 12 bases line up with TRBD2. V shed 0 bases and J 3 bases; nucleotides not matched to a gene: 4. The CDR3 contains 17 residues. Germline V gene lookup returns CDR1 SGHTA and CDR2 FQGNSA. The DNA for the CDR3 is TGTGCCAGCAGCTTAGCGGGACTAGCGGGTCTGACAGATACGCAGTATTTT. Translated: CASSLAGLAGLTDTQYF.

As DNA, the CDR3 is TGTGCCAGCAGCTTATATTTTGCGGGTGCGGCCTACAATGAGCAGTTCTTC. This encodes CASSLYFAGAAYNEQFF. The chain uses TRBV7-3 and TRBJ2-1; a possible D gene is TRBD2 (5 bases). Germline-derived CDR1 and CDR2 are SGHTA and FQGTGA. This CDR3 is 17 amino acids long. V lost 2 bases, J lost 2 bases, and 16 bases lay in between.

This clonotype was seen ten or more times. V is TRBV30 and J is TRBJ2-7; D possibly corresponds to TRBD1 (6 bases). The CDR3 is 11 residues long. Germline CDR1 reads GTSNPN; CDR2 reads SVGIG (reference sequence). Trimming cost V 8 bases and J 2 bases, with 10 bases left between them. DNA for the CDR3: TGTGCCGGGGGCTTTACCTACGAGCAGTACTTC. It encodes CAGGFTYEQYF.

V and J are TRBV6-5 and TRBJ2-7, with D possibly TRBD1 on 5 matching bases. The germline V gene has CDR1 MNHEY and CDR2 SVGAGI. The V end lost 0 bases, the J end lost 3 bases, and 15 bases lay between the germline ends. This CDR3 contains 16 residues. CDR3 loop: CASSYSGGHGGYEQYF. As DNA, the CDR3 is TGTGCCAGCAGTTACTCCGGCGGACACGGCGGCTACGAGCAGTACTTC.

This clonotype was picked up a small number of times. The V gene is TRBV30, the J gene TRBJ2-7; no clear D gene. Germline lookup yields CDR1 GTSNPN and CDR2 SVGIG (reference sequence). The length of the CDR3 is 13 residues. Trimming took off 0 bases at V and 2 bases at J, with 8 bases between the two ends. CDR3 sequence (DNA): TGTGCCTGGAGTGTTGGCTGGGCCTACGAGCAGTACTTC. As protein: CAWSVGWAYEQYF.

This clonotype was counted at least ten times. This chain joins TRBV10-3 and TRBJ2-3, with D possibly TRBD2 on 6 matching bases. Germline assignment: CDR1 ENHRY and CDR2 SYGVKD. The CDR3 length is 16 residues. Trimming pared 0 bases from V and 1 base from J, leaving 11 bases between. CDR3 region: CAISESWEERTDTQYF. DNA for the CDR3: TGTGCCATCAGTGAGTCTTGGGAGGAACGCACAGATACGCAGTATTTT.

The table lists this clonotype with a few counts. This chain uses TRBV4-3 with TRBJ2-5; D is uncertain. The germline CDR1 and CDR2 sequences are LGHNA and YSLEER. The V end was cut by 4 bases, the J end by 5 bases, with 11 bases between. The CDR3 has 13 amino acids. Here the CDR3 DNA reads TGCGCCAGCAGCCCCCTCCGGTGGGAGACCCAGTACTTC. It specifies CASSPLRWETQYF.

Many counts were recorded for this clonotype. The chain couples TRBV28 to TRBJ2-1; 8 nucleotides line up with TRBD2. Germline assignment: CDR1 MDHEN and CDR2 SYDVKM. V shed 7 bases and J 4 bases; nucleotides not matched to a gene: 6. CDR3 length: 14 amino acids. Here the CDR3 DNA reads TGTGCCAGCACAGAAGCGGGAGTGTACAATGAGCAGTTCTTC. Translation: CASTEAGVYNEQFF.